The clone carrying this T cell receptor beta chain was counted ten times or more. Its antigen is not identified. The source of the sample is a study of breast tumors, draining lymph nodes, adjacent tissues. Breast cancer patients provided tissue from their axillary draining lymph nodes. MiXCR was run by TCRdb on the multiplex PCR reads, yielding one entry per CDR3 protein. The data contain some 120,000 distinct CDR3 sequences, just under 20% of them singletons. Findings and caveats of the study: Luminal-like breast cancer showed significantly greater tumor-nontumor repertoire similarity than basal-like breast cancer did. Tumor repertoires ranked between lymph nodes and nontumor tissue in diversity, with V and J gene preferences. That most tumor T cells come from lymph nodes remained unproven. Most tumor T cells seemingly derive from lymph node, then expand in tumor.

Sequencing was done on a sample of axillary lymph node tissue. This TCR was recovered from a female donor with breast cancer. Some clones in this sample may be carry-over from other donors' samples.

The CDR3 reads CASSEGSGGGEQFF. CDR3 sequence (DNA): TGTGCCAGCAGTGAAGGTAGCGGGGGAGGTGAGCAGTTCTTC. This chain links TRBV6-1 with TRBJ2-1, with 9 bases identical to TRBD2. Germline CDR1 reads MNHNS; CDR2 reads SASEGT. The V gene end was trimmed by 1 base and the J gene end by 9 bases; junction bases not matched to a gene: 4. The CDR3 is made up of 14 amino acids.